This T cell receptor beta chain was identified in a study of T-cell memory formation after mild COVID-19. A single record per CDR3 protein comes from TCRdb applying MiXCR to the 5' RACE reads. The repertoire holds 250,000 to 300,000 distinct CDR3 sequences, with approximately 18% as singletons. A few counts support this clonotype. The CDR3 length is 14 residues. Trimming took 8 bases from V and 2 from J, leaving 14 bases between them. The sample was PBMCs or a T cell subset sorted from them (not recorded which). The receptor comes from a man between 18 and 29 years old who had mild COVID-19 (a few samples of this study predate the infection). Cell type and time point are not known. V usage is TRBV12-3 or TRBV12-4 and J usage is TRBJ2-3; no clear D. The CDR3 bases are TGTGCCAGCGTACCCGGAAGTAACACAGATACGCAGTATTTT. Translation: CASVPGSNTDTQYF.